The 14 T cell receptor beta chains given below trace back to one sample, sequenced in a study of blood T cells in healthy people across ages. A second PCR of roughly 6 to 12 cycles used a sample-barcoded 5' primer and a J-beta primer mix. MiXCR, applied by TCRdb to the 5' RACE reads, yields one record per CDR3 protein. Among roughly 1,500,000 distinct CDR3 sequences, approximately 38% were seen once, and the ten largest hold less than 8%. Source material: blood. Every receptor here comes from a young woman in good health.

This clonotype was detected a few times. This chain joins TRBV27 and TRBJ2-7, with D perhaps given as TRBD1 or TRBD2 (5 bases each). This CDR3 spans 13 amino acids. The V gene's germline CDR1 is MNHEY and CDR2 SMNVEV (reference sequence). V was pared by 5 bases and J by 3 bases, with 11 bases between. CDR3 nucleotides: TGTGCCAGCAGTGTAGGGGAGTTCTACGAGCAGTACTTC. Protein: CASSVGEFYEQYF.

V gene TRBV27 combines with J gene TRBJ2-7; 7 bases agree with TRBD1. The V gene end was trimmed by 2 bases and the J gene end by 0 bases; junction bases not matched to a gene: 10. Germline V lookup: CDR1 MNHEY, CDR2 SMNVEV (reference sequence). This CDR3 region has 17 residues. CDR3 sequence (DNA): TGTGCCAGCAGTTTAAGGAACGGACAGGCGTACTCCTACGAGCAGTACTTC. Translation gives CASSLRNGQAYSYEQYF.

This clonotype was seen only once. V gene TRBV29-1 combines with J gene TRBJ2-2; D is possibly TRBD2 (6 bases). CDR1 and CDR2 from the germline V gene are SQVTM and ANQGSEA. CDR3 length: 13 amino acids. The V end was cut by 3 bases, the J end by 6 bases, with 11 bases between. The CDR3 spells CSVERERAGELFF. CDR3 nucleotides: TGCAGCGTTGAGCGGGAAAGGGCCGGGGAGCTGTTTTTT.

The chain recombines TRBV6-5 with TRBJ1-4; no clear D. Trimming pared 2 bases from V and 0 bases from J, leaving 7 bases between. CDR3 size: 15 residues. The germline gives CDR1 MNHEY, CDR2 SVGAGI. CDR3 sequence: CASSYDGATNEKLFF. The CDR3, as DNA: TGTGCCAGCAGTTACGACGGCGCAACTAATGAAAAACTGTTTTTT.

This rearrangement joins TRBV6-5 to TRBJ1-6; D gene ambiguous. The CDR3 is 14 residues long. V lost 6 bases, J lost 0 bases, and 6 bases lay in between. In germline, CDR1 is MNHEY, CDR2 SVGAGI. The CDR3 nucleotides read TGTGCCAGCAGCGGTGGCTCCTATAATTCACCCCTCCACTTT. Its translation: CASSGGSYNSPLHF.

V and J are TRBV20-1 and TRBJ1-2; weak D call: TRBD1 (6 bases). The V end was cut by 5 bases, the J end by 6 bases, with 19 bases between. The CDR3 length is 14 residues. The germline gives CDR1 DFQATT, CDR2 SNEGSKA (reference sequence). The CDR3 DNA is TGCAGTGCTGCAAACAGGGTTGAACTAGATGGCTACACCTTC. This sequence encodes CSAANRVELDGYTF.

The chain uses TRBV6-1 and TRBJ1-5, with TRBD1 matching over 8 bases. Germline V gene lookup returns CDR1 MNHNS and CDR2 SASEGT. CDR3 length: 16 residues. Trimming cost V 4 bases and J 5 bases; bases outside gene matches: 10. Here the CDR3 reads CASSARQGMSDQPQHF. DNA for the CDR3: TGTGCCAGCAGTGCTCGACAGGGGATGTCCGATCAGCCCCAGCATTTT.

The rearrangement uses TRBV7-9 and TRBJ1-1; tentative D call: TRBD1 (5 bases). Germline V gives CDR1 SEHNR, CDR2 FQNEAQ (reference sequence). CDR3 length: 16 amino acids. Between the trimmed V and J ends, which lost 5 bases and 3 bases, there was a span of 19 bases. CDR3: CASSRKDILQDTEAFF. The CDR3 region has the DNA TGTGCCAGCAGCAGAAAGGACATTCTACAAGACACTGAAGCTTTCTTT.

The chain employs TRBV10-3 and TRBJ1-2; D unclear. This CDR3 region has 12 residues. Germline loops: CDR1 ENHRY, CDR2 SYGVKD. V lost 4 bases to trimming and J lost 8 bases, with 11 bases between them. The CDR3 nucleotides read TGTGCCATCAGTGGAGGAGTTCGCGGCTACACCTTC. Protein sequence: CAISGGVRGYTF.

This chain uses TRBV7-9 with TRBJ2-5; D gene ambiguous. The J call may not be correct, given that the DNA end is closer to TRBJ2-7. The CDR3 covers 13 residues. Germline V gives CDR1 SEHNR, CDR2 FQNEAQ (reference sequence). CDR3 amino acids: CASSPQLTHEQYF. The CDR3 region has the DNA TGTGCCAGCAGCCCGCAACTGACTCACGAGCAGTACTTC.

The chain is built from TRBV10-3 and TRBJ2-3; D is ambiguous. Deletions cut 0 bases from V and 2 bases from J, with 6 bases between. The CDR3 has 14 amino acids. Germline V gene sequence: CDR1 ENHRY, CDR2 SYGVKD. The CDR3 coding sequence is TGTGCCATCAGTGAGTCTAGGATCACAGATACGCAGTATTTT. Translated: CAISESRITDTQYF.

The chain employs TRBV3-1 and TRBJ1-2; no reliable D call. The CDR3 runs to 14 residues. The germline V gene has CDR1 LGHDT and CDR2 YNNKEL (reference sequence). V shed 2 bases and J shed 4 bases, with 11 bases lying between them. The chain's CDR3 is CASSQSDSSYGYTF. The CDR3 region has the DNA TGTGCCAGCAGCCAATCGGACTCTTCCTATGGCTACACCTTC.

The chain couples TRBV9 to TRBJ2-1; tentatively, D is TRBD2 (7 bases). The length of the CDR3 is 16 residues. V lost 0 bases and J lost 4, with 14 bases in between. The germline CDR1 and CDR2 sequences are SGDLS and YYNGEE. The CDR3 is CASSVAWGGEYNEQFF. CDR3 sequence (DNA): TGTGCCAGCAGCGTAGCCTGGGGGGGCGAATACAATGAGCAGTTCTTC.

This chain connects TRBV25-1 to TRBJ1-2, with D possibly TRBD1 on 6 matching bases. This CDR3 comprises 12 residues. The germline gives CDR1 MGHDK, CDR2 SYGVNS. V was cut by 8 bases and J by 8 bases, with 15 bases left in between. CDR3 nucleotide sequence: TGTGCCAGCCTGGCGGGGGCGCTGGGCTACACCTTC. This gives the protein CASLAGALGYTF.